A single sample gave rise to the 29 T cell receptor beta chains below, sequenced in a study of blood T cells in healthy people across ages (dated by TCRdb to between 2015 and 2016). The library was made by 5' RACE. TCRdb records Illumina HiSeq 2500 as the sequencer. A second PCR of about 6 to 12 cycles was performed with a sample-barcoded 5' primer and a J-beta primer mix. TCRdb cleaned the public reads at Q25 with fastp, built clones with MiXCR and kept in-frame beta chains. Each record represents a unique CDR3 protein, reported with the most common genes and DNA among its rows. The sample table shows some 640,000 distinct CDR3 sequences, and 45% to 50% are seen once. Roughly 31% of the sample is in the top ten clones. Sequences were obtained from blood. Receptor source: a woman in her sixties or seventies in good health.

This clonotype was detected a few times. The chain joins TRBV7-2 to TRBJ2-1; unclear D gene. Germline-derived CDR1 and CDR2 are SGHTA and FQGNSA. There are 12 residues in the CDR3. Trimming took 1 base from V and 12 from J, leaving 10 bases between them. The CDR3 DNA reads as TGTGCCAGCAGCTTAGGCTGGGATTTGCAGTTCTTC. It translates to CASSLGWDLQFF. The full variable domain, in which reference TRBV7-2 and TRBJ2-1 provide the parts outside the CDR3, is GAGVSQSPSNKVTEKGKDVELRCDPISGHTALYWYRQSLGQGLEFLIYFQGNSAPDKSGLPSDRFSAERTGGSVSTLTIQRTQQEDSAVYLCASSLGWDLQFFGPGTRLTVL.

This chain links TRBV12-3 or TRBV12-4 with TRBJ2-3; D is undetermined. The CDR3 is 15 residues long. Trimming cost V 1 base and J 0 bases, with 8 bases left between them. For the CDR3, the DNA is TGTGCCAGCAGTTTAGAGAGAGGAAGCACAGATACGCAGTATTTT. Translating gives CASSLERGSTDTQYF.

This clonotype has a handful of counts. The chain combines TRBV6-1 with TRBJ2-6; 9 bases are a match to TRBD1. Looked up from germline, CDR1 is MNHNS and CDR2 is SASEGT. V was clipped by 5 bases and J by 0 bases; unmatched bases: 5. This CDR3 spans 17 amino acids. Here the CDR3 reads CASSQDRGLSGANVLTF. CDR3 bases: TGTGCCAGCAGTCAGGACAGGGGCCTCTCTGGGGCCAACGTCCTGACTTTC.

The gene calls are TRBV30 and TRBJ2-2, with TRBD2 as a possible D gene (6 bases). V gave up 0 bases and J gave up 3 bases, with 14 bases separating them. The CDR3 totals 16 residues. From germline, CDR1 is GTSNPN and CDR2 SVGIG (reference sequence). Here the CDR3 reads CAWSVSRTTYTGELFF. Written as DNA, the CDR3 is TGTGCCTGGAGTGTTTCGAGGACTACCTACACCGGGGAGCTGTTTTTT.

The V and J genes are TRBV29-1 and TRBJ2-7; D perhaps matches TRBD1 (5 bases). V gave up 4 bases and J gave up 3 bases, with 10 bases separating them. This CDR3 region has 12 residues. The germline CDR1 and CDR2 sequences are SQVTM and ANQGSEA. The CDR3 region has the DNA TGCAGCGTTGTGAAAGGGGACTACGAGCAGTACTTC. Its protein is CSVVKGDYEQYF.

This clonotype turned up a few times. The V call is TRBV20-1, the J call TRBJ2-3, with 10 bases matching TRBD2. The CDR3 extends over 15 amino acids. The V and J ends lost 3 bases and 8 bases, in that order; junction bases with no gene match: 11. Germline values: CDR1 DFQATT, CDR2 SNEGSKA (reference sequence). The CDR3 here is CSASESSGSKSTQYF. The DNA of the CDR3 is TGCAGTGCTAGCGAGTCTAGCGGGAGTAAGAGTACGCAGTATTTT.

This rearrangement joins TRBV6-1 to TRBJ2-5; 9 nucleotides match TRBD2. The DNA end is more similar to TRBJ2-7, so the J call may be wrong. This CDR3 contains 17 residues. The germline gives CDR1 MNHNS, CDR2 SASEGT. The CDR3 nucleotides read TGTGCCAGCAGTGAAGTATATTACGCGGGAGGGCCCTACGAGCAGTACTTC. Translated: CASSEVYYAGGPYEQYF.

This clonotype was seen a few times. In DNA form, the CDR3 reads TGTGCCAGCAGCTTAGTTGGTTCTACGCAAGAGACCCAGTACTTC. It encodes CASSLVGSTQETQYF. This chain joins TRBV11-1 and TRBJ2-5; D call uncertain. V was pared by 1 base and J by 2 bases, with 11 bases between. Germline CDR1 is SGHAT and CDR2 is FQDESV (reference sequence). The CDR3 has 15 residues.

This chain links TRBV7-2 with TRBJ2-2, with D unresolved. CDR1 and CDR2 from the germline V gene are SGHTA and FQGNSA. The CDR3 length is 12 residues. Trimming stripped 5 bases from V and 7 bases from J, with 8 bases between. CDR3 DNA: TGTGCCAGCAGCCCAACGAACGGGGAGCTGTTTTTT. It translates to CASSPTNGELFF.

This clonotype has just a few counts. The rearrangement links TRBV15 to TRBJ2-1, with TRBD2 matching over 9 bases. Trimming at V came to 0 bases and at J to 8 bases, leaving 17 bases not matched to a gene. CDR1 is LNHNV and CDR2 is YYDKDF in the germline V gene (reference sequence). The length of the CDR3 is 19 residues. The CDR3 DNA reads TGTGCCACCAGCAGAGATGGGGTTAGCGGGAGTGGTGGTACCCATGAGCAGTTCTTC. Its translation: CATSRDGVSGSGGTHEQFF. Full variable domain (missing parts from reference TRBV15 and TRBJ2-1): DAMVIQNPRYQVTQFGKPVTLSCSQTLNHNVMYWYQQKSSQAPKLLFHYYDKDFNNEADTPDNFQSRRPNTSFCFLDIRSPGLGDTAMYLCATSRDGVSGSGGTHEQFFGPGTRLTVL.

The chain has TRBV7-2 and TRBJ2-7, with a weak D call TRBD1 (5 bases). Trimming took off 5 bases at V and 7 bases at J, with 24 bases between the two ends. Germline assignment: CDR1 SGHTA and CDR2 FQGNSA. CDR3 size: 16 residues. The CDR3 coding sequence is TGTGCCAGCAGCCTTCAGGGCGCCCTCTCCTACAATGAGCAGTACTTC. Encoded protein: CASSLQGALSYNEQYF.

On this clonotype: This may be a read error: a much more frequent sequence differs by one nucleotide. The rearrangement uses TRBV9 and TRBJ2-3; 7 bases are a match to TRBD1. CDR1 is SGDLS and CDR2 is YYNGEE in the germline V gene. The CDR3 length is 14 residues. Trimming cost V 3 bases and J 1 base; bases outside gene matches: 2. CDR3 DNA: TGTGCCAGCAGCGCCGACAGGGGCACAGATACGCAGTATTTT. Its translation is CASSADRGTDTQYF.

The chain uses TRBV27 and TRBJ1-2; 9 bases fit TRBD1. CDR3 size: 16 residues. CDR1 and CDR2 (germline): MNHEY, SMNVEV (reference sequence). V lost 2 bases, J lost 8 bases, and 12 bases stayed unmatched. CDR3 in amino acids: CASSLTGTGTLYGYTF. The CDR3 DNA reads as TGTGCCAGCAGTTTAACCGGGACAGGGACCCTCTACGGCTACACCTTC.

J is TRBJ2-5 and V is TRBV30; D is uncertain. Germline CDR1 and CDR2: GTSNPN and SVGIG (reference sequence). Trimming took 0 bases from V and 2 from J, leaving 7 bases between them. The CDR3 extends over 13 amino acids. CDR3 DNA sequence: TGTGCCTGGAGTGTACGGTCTCAAGAGACCCAGTACTTC. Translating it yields CAWSVRSQETQYF.

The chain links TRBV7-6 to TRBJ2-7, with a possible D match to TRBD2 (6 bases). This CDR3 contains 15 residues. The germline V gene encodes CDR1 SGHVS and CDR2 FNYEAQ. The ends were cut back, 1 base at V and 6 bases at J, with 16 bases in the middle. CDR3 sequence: CASSLGARGIGEQYF. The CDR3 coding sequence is TGTGCCAGCAGCTTAGGGGCCCGCGGGATCGGCGAGCAGTACTTC.

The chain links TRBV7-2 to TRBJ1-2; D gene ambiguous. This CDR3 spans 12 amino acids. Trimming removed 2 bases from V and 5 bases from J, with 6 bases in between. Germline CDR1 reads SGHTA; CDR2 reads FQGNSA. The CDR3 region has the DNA TGTGCCAGCAGCTTACGGCCTTATGGCTACACCTTC. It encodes CASSLRPYGYTF.

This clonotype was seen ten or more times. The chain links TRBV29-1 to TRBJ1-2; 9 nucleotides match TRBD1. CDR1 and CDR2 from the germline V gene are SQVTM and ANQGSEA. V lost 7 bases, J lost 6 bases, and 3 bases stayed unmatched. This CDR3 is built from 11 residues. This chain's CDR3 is CSDRGLNGYTF. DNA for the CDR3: TGCAGCGACAGGGGGCTTAATGGCTACACCTTC.

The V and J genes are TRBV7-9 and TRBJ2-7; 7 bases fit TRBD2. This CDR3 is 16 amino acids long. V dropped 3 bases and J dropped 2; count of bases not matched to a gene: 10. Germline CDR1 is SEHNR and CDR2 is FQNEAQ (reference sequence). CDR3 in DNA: TGTGCCAGCAGCTTCAGCGTGGGAGGGACCACCTACGAGCAGTACTTC. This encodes CASSFSVGGTTYEQYF. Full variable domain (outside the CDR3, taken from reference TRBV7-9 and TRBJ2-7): DTGVSQNPRHKITKRGQNVTFRCDPISEHNRLYWYRQTLGQGPEFLTYFQNEAQLEKSRLLSDRFSAERPKGSFSTLEIQRTEQGDSAMYLCASSFSVGGTTYEQYFGPGTRLTVT.

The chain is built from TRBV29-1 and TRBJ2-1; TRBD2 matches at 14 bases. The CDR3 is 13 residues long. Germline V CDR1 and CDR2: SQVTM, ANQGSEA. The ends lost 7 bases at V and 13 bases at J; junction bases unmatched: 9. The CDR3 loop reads CSGGLAGDSEQFF. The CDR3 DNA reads TGCAGCGGGGGACTAGCGGGAGACTCTGAACAGTTCTTC.

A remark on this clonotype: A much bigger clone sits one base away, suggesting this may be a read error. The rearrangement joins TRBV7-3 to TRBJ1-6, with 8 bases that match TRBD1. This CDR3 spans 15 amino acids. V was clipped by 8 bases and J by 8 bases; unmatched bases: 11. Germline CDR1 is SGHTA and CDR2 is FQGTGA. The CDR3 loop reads CASGSQAGGYSPLHF. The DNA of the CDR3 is TGTGCCAGCGGCTCCCAGGCAGGGGGCTATTCACCCCTCCACTTT.

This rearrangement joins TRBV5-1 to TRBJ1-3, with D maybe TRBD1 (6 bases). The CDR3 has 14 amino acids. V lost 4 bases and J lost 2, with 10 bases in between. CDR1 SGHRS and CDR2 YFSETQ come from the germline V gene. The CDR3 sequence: CASSRTATGNTIYF. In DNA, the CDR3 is TGCGCCAGCAGCCGGACAGCCACTGGAAACACCATATATTTT.

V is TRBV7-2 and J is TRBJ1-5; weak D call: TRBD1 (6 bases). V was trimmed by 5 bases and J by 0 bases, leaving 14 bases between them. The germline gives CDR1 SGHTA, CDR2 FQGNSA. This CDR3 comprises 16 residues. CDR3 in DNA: TGTGCCAGCAGCCGGGGACACCTTAATAGCAATCAGCCCCAGCATTTT. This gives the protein CASSRGHLNSNQPQHF.

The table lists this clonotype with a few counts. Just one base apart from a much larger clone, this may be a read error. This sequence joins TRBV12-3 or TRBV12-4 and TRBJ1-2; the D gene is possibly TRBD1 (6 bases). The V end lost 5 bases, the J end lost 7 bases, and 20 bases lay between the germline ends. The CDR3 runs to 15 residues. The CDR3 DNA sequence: TGTGCCAGCAGTGCTGTAGGGGGGACGGCGTCTGGCTACACCTTC. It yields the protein CASSAVGGTASGYTF.

CDR3: CASSPKPGYGYTF. DNA for the CDR3: TGTGCCAGCAGCCCCAAGCCGGGCTATGGCTACACCTTC. The chain recombines TRBV7-3 with TRBJ1-2; D remains unclear. Trimming took 5 bases from V and 4 from J, leaving 11 bases between them. This CDR3 comprises 13 residues. Germline CDR1 and CDR2: SGHTA and FQGTGA. Supplemented by reference TRBV7-3 and TRBJ1-2, the full variable domain reads GAGVSQTPSNKVTEKGKYVELRCDPISGHTALYWYRQSLGQGPEFLIYFQGTGAADDSGLPNDRFFAVRPEGSVSTLKIQRTERGDSAVYLCASSPKPGYGYTFGSGTRLTVV.

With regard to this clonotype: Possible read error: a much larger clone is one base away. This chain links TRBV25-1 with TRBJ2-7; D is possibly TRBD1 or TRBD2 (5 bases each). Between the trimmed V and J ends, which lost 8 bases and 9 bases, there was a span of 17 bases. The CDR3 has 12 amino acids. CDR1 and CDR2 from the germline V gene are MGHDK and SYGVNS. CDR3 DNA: TGTGCCAGCGGGGGATCCGGGACCGTGCAGTACTTC. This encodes CASGGSGTVQYF.

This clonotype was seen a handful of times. CDR3 in amino acids: CAISESSGRSYNEQFF. CDR3 nucleotides: TGTGCCATCAGTGAGTCTAGCGGGAGATCCTACAATGAGCAGTTCTTC. The V call is TRBV10-3, the J call TRBJ2-1; 9 bases are shared with TRBD2. Per germline, CDR1 ENHRY and CDR2 SYGVKD. V was clipped by 0 bases and J by 1 base; unmatched bases: 1. This CDR3 spans 16 amino acids.

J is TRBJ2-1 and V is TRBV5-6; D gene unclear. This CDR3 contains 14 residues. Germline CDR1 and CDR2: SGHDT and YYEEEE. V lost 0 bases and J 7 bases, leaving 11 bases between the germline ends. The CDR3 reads CASSLVRVGNEQFF. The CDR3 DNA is TGTGCCAGCAGCTTGGTAAGAGTGGGAAATGAGCAGTTCTTC.

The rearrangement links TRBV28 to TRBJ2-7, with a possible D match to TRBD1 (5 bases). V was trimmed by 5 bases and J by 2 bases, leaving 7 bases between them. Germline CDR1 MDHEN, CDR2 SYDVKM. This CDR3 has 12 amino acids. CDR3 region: CASSMGPYEQYF. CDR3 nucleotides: TGTGCCAGCAGTATGGGGCCCTACGAGCAGTACTTC.

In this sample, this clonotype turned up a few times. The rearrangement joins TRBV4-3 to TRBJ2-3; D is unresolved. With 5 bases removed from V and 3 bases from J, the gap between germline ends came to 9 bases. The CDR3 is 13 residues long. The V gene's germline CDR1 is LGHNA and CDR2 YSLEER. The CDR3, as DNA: TGCGCCAGCAGCTCTCGATGGACAGATACGCAGTATTTT. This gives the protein CASSSRWTDTQYF.